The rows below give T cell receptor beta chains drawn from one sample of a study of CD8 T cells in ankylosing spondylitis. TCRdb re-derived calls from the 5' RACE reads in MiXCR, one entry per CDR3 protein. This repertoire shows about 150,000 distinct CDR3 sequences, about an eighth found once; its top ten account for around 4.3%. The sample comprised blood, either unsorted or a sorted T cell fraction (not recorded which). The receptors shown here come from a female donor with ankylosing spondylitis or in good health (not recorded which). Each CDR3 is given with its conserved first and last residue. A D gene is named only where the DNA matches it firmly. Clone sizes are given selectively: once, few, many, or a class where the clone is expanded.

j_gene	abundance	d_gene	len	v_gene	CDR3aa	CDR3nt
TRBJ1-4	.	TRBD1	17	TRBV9	CASSPLLPGQGVEKLFF	TGTGCCAGCAGCCCCCTCCTTCCGGGACAGGGCGTTGAAAAACTGTTTTTT
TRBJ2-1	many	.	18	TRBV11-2	CASSLGFSGYTSYNEQFF	TGTGCCAGCAGCTTAGGTTTTAGCGGTTACACCTCCTACAATGAGCAGTTCTTC
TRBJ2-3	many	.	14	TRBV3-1	CASSQDGSTDTQYF	TGTGCCAGCAGCCAAGATGGTAGCACAGATACGCAGTATTTT
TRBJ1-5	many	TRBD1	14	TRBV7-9	CASSLTGVNQPQHF	TGTGCCAGCAGCTTGACAGGGGTGAATCAGCCCCAGCATTTT
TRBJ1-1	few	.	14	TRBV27	CASSFGGTGTEAFF	TGTGCCAGCAGTTTCGGGGGCACGGGCACTGAAGCTTTCTTT
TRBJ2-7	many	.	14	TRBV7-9	CAHEPLASGYEQYF	TGTGCCCATGAACCTCTGGCGAGTGGTTACGAGCAGTACTTC
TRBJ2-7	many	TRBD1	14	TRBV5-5	CASSSTGGLYEQYF	TGTGCCAGCAGCTCCACAGGGGGTCTCTACGAGCAGTACTTC
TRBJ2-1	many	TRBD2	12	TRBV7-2	CASRPGGNEQFF	TGTGCCAGTCGTCCGGGGGGGAATGAGCAGTTCTTC
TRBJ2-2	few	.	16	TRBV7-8	CASSLRTATNTGELFF	TGTGCCAGCAGCCTTAGGACGGCTACTAACACCGGGGAGCTGTTTTTT
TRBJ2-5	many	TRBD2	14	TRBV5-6	CASSTQRLAETQYF	TGTGCCAGCAGCACCCAACGACTAGCGGAGACCCAGTACTTC
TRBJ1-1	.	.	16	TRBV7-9	CASSFTRIREGTEAFF	TGTGCCAGCAGCTTCACACGAATCAGGGAAGGCACTGAAGCTTTCTTT
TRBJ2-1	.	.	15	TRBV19	CASSIVVSSYNEQFF	TGTGCCAGTAGTATAGTGGTCAGCTCCTACAATGAGCAGTTCTTC